This is a list of T cell receptor beta chains from one sample in a study of blood T cell repertoires in COVID-19. The data were produced by immunoSEQ multiplex PCR, yet TCRdb's version contains in-frame clones alone and is incomplete. The table lists 63,000 or so clones, roughly four fifths of them singletons, with 12% in the top ten. Sequencing used peripheral blood. These receptors originate from a human donor in a cohort sampled during active COVID-19. The CDR3 runs from the conserved cysteine through the conserved F or W. Each record gives: J gene, clone size, CDR3 length, D gene, V gene, CDR3 protein, CDR3 DNA. The D gene is left open where the match is weak. Some rows mark clone size as missing; the rest say once, few, many or name a class of expanded clone.

TRBJ2-6 - 15 - TRBV9 CASSVGSSGANVLTF TGTGCCAGCAGCGTTGGTAGCTCTGGGGCCAACGTCCTGACTTTC
TRBJ1-1 - 16 TRBD1 TRBV5-1 CASRRQGDSPNTEAFF TGCGCCAGCAGAAGACAGGGGGACTCACCGAACACTGAAGCTTTCTTT
TRBJ1-5 - 18 TRBD1 TRBV6-4 CASSDSPPPDRLCQPQHF TGTGCCAGCAGTGACTCCCCACCTCCGGACAGGTTGTGTCAGCCCCAGCATTTT
TRBJ1-2 - 14 TRBD1 TRBV27 CASGPTGGLGGYTF TGTGCCAGCGGACCGACAGGGGGCTTGGGTGGCTACACCTTC
TRBJ2-5 - 18 TRBD1 TRBV11-2 CASSLDLETGVGSETQYF TGTGCCAGCAGCTTAGATCTGGAGACAGGGGTCGGTTCGGAGACCCAGTACTTC
TRBJ2-7 - 14 TRBD2 TRBV27 CASRLAAGALEQYF TGTGCCAGCCGACTAGCGGCGGGGGCCTTGGAGCAGTACTTC
TRBJ2-7 - 14 TRBD1 TRBV6-5 CASRSGTGLNEQYF TGTGCCAGCAGGTCCGGGACAGGGTTAAACGAGCAGTACTTC
TRBJ1-3 - 15 - TRBV10-2 CASSTTNRERNTIYF TGCGCCAGCAGTACGACCAACAGGGAACGAAACACCATATATTTT
TRBJ1-5 - 14 - TRBV6-6 CASSSPGGNQPQHF TGTGCCAGCAGTTCCCCCGGGGGCAATCAGCCCCAGCATTTT
TRBJ1-1 - 13 TRBD1 TRBV19 CASTTGGNTEAFF TGTGCCAGTACAACAGGGGGCAACACTGAAGCTTTCTTT
TRBJ2-1 - 15 - TRBV21-1 CASSYKRDSYNEQFF TGTGCCAGCAGCTACAAGCGGGATTCCTACAATGAGCAGTTCTTC
TRBJ1-3 - 14 - TRBV20-1 CSASSDPRGNTIYF TGCAGTGCTAGTTCCGACCCTAGGGGAAACACCATATATTTT
TRBJ2-3 - 15 - TRBV2 CASSDTSILPDTQYF TGTGCCAGCAGTGACACTAGTATCCTGCCAGATACGCAGTATTTT
TRBJ1-2 - 15 - TRBV13 CASSPRQGTNYGYTF TGTGCCAGCAGCCCTCGGCAGGGAACTAACTATGGCTACACCTTC
TRBJ2-6 - 17 TRBD1 TRBV6-1 CASSVQGALSGANVLTF TGTGCCAGCAGTGTACAGGGGGCGCTGAGTGGGGCCAACGTCCTGACTTTC
TRBJ1-2 - 15 - TRBV9 CASSVGGGAGYGYTF TGTGCCAGCAGCGTAGGTGGGGGCGCGGGCTATGGCTACACCTTC
TRBJ2-3 - 14 - TRBV3-1/TRBV3-2 CASSQSTVTDTQYF TGTGCCAGCAGCCAAAGTACTGTCACAGATACGCAGTATTTT
TRBJ2-7 once 16 TRBD2 TRBV5-1 CASSYTGLASPYEQYF TGCGCCAGCAGCTATACCGGACTAGCCAGTCCCTACGAGCAGTACTTC
TRBJ1-2 - 13 TRBD1 TRBV19 CATLTGGDNGYTF TGTGCCACCTTAACAGGGGGCGACAATGGCTACACCTTC
TRBJ2-7 - 13 TRBD1 TRBV6-4 CASSDSDRGEQYF TGTGCCAGCAGTGACTCGGACAGGGGCGAGCAGTACTTC
TRBJ2-3 - 17 TRBD1 TRBV24-1 CATSELSGTGVLDTQYF TGTGCCACCAGTGAGTTATCCGGGACAGGAGTTCTAGATACGCAGTATTTT
TRBJ2-7 few 15 - TRBV11-3 CASSVGGDSGYEQYF TGTGCCAGCAGCGTAGGGGGGGACAGCGGTTACGAGCAGTACTTC
TRBJ1-4 - 17 - TRBV3-1/TRBV3-2 CASSQEALDSRNEKLFF TGTGCCAGCAGCCAAGAAGCGCTCGACAGTAGAAATGAAAAACTGTTTTTT
TRBJ2-5 once 13 TRBD2 TRBV13 CASNPSGDETQYF TGTGCCAGCAACCCGAGCGGGGACGAGACCCAGTACTTC
TRBJ1-2 - 13 - TRBV7-9 CASSQNTNYGYTF TGTGCCAGCAGCCAGAATACTAACTATGGCTACACCTTC
TRBJ1-1 many 14 - TRBV19 CASSIDIGGTEAFF TGTGCCAGTAGTATCGATATCGGGGGCACTGAAGCTTTCTTT
TRBJ2-7 - 14 TRBD1 TRBV7-8 CASSFGDRVYEQYF TGTGCCAGCAGCTTCGGGGACAGGGTCTACGAGCAGTACTTC
TRBJ2-1 - 14 - TRBV19 CASNSRGTLAEQFF TGTGCCAGTAACTCCAGGGGGACCCTAGCGGAGCAGTTCTTC
TRBJ2-1 - 17 TRBD2 TRBV5-6 CASSGGIAGNFYNEQFF TGTGCCAGCAGCGGCGGAATAGCGGGGAACTTCTACAATGAGCAGTTCTTC
TRBJ1-2 - 16 TRBD1 TRBV3-1/TRBV3-2 CASSHILTGPINGYTF TGTGCCAGCAGCCATATTCTGACAGGGCCTATCAATGGCTACACCTTC
TRBJ2-7 - 14 - TRBV6-1 CASGDFGGVYEQYF TGTGCCAGCGGTGATTTCGGCGGGGTTTACGAGCAGTACTTC
TRBJ2-7 - 14 - TRBV13 CASSTGREPYEQYF TGTGCCAGCAGCACCGGACGGGAACCCTACGAGCAGTACTTC
TRBJ2-1 - 17 TRBD2 TRBV24-1 CATSDLVPSGTYNEQFF TGTGCCACCAGTGATTTGGTCCCTAGCGGTACCTACAATGAGCAGTTCTTC
TRBJ1-1 - 15 TRBD1 TRBV4-2 CASSQPTGERTEAFF TGTGCCAGCAGCCAACCGACAGGGGAGAGGACTGAAGCTTTCTTT
TRBJ2-7 once 13 TRBD2 TRBV6-5 CASTASGNYEQYF TGTGCCAGCACTGCTAGCGGGAATTACGAGCAGTACTTC
TRBJ1-2 - 12 TRBD1 TRBV28 CASMDRNYGYTF TGTGCCAGCATGGACAGGAACTATGGCTACACCTTC
TRBJ2-7 - 16 TRBD1 TRBV7-6 CASSLAQGQVSYEQYF TGTGCCAGCAGCTTAGCGCAAGGACAGGTCTCCTACGAGCAGTACTTC
TRBJ1-6 - 17 - TRBV29-1 CSVHPPRQPGWSGALHF TGCAGCGTCCACCCGCCCCGGCAGCCCGGGTGGTCGGGGGCCCTCCACTTT
TRBJ2-3 - 15 - TRBV4-3 CASSQYRDSTDTQYF TGCGCCAGCAGCCAATACAGGGATAGCACAGATACGCAGTATTTT
TRBJ2-2 - 17 TRBD1 TRBV4-3 CASSQDRTGRNTGELFF TGCGCCAGCAGCCAAGATCGGACAGGGAGGAACACCGGGGAGCTGTTTTTT
TRBJ1-4 - 14 - TRBV5-3 CARSLTATNEKLFF TGTGCCAGAAGCTTGACAGCAACTAATGAAAAACTGTTTTTT
TRBJ1-2 once 15 - TRBV20-1 CSASGRAQGFYGYTF TGCAGTGCTAGTGGTAGGGCCCAGGGGTTCTATGGCTACACCTTC
TRBJ2-7 - 15 TRBD2 TRBV12-5 CASGERERGIYEQYF TGTGCTAGTGGTGAGAGGGAGCGGGGGATCTACGAGCAGTACTTC
TRBJ2-1 - 20 TRBD2 TRBV9 CASSVGGWPSGVGSYNEQFF TGTGCCAGCAGCGTAGGAGGGTGGCCTAGCGGGGTCGGCTCCTACAATGAGCAGTTCTTC
TRBJ2-7 - 16 TRBD1 TRBV4-2 CASSQGGGQGRDEQYF TGTGCCAGCAGCCAGGGGGGGGGACAGGGGAGGGACGAGCAGTACTTC
TRBJ2-7 - 15 TRBD1 TRBV30 CAWSVRDRLSYEQYF TGTGCCTGGAGTGTACGGGACAGGCTTTCCTACGAGCAGTACTTC
TRBJ2-3 - 16 - TRBV7-8 CASSPGLEVTSDTQYF TGTGCCAGCAGCCCAGGATTAGAAGTTACGAGTGATACGCAGTATTTT
TRBJ2-7 once 15 TRBD1 TRBV6-5 CASSLPRDRGYEQYF TGTGCCAGCAGTCTACCCCGGGACAGGGGTTACGAGCAGTACTTC
TRBJ2-7 - 17 TRBD2 TRBV18 CASSPQTSGTGKGEQYF TGTGCCAGCTCACCTCAGACTAGCGGGACGGGGAAGGGAGAGCAGTACTTC
TRBJ2-1 - 13 - TRBV12-3/TRBV12-4 CASSSNERVEQFF TGTGCCAGCAGTTCGAATGAGCGTGTCGAGCAGTTCTTC
TRBJ2-6 - 18 TRBD1 TRBV4-3 CASSQDTQGALGANVLTF TGCGCCAGCAGCCAAGATACGCAGGGGGCGCTTGGGGCCAACGTCCTGACTTTC
TRBJ2-6 few 15 - TRBV15 CATSRDHSGANVLTF TGTGCCACCAGCAGAGATCACTCTGGGGCCAACGTCCTGACTTTC
TRBJ2-3 once 14 TRBD2 TRBV30 CAWNLAGGSDTQYF TGTGCCTGGAATCTAGCGGGGGGCTCAGATACGCAGTATTTT
TRBJ1-5 - 14 - TRBV27 CASTATQQGITQHF TGTGCCAGCACCGCCACACAACAGGGAATTACCCAGCATTTT
TRBJ2-1 - 13 TRBD1 TRBV6-5 CASSYGRGFEQFF TGTGCCAGCAGTTACGGCAGGGGGTTCGAGCAGTTCTTC
TRBJ2-7 - 15 TRBD1 TRBV6-5 CASRPTGTGHYEQYF TGTGCCAGCAGACCCACCGGGACAGGTCACTACGAGCAGTACTTC
TRBJ2-7 - 11 - TRBV20-1 CSASDGYEQYF TGCAGTGCTAGTGACGGCTACGAGCAGTACTTC
TRBJ2-3 - 16 TRBD2 TRBV9 CASSGGLAPSTDTQYF TGTGCCAGCAGCGGCGGACTAGCGCCTAGCACAGATACGCAGTATTTT
TRBJ2-7 - 19 TRBD2 TRBV4-2 CASSQESLAGVLRAYEQYF TGTGCCAGCAGCCAAGAAAGCCTAGCGGGAGTCCTTAGGGCCTACGAGCAGTACTTC
TRBJ2-7 - 15 - TRBV4-3 CASSQGRIGVMEQYF TGCGCCAGCAGCCAAGGGAGGATCGGGGTCATGGAGCAGTACTTC